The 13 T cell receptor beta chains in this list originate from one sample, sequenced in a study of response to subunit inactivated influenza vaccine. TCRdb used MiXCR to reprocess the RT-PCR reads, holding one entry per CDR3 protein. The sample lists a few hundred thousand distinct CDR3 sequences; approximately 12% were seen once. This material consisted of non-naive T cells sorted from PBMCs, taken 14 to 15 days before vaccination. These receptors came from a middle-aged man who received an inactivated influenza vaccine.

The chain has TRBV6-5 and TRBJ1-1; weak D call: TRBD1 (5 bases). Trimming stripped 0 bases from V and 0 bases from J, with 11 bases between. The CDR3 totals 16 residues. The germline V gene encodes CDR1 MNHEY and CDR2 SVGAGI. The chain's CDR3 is CASSYSPWGMNTEAFF. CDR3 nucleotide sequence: TGTGCCAGCAGTTACTCTCCGTGGGGGATGAACACTGAAGCTTTCTTT.

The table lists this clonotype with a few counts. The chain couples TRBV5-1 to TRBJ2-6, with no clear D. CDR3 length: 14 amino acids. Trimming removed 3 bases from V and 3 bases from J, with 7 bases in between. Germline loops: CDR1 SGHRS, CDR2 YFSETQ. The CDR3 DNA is TGCGCCAGCAGCTCTTGGGTTGGGGCCAACGTCCTGACTTTC. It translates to CASSSWVGANVLTF.

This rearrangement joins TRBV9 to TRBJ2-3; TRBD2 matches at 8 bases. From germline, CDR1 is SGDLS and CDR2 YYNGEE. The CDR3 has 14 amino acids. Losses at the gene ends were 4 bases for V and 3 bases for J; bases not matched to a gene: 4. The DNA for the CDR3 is TGTGCCAGCAGCCGGACTAGCTTAACAGATACGCAGTATTTT. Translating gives CASSRTSLTDTQYF. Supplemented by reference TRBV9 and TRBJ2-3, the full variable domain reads DSGVTQTPKHLITATGQRVTLRCSPRSGDLSVYWYQQSLDQGLQFLIQYYNGEERAKGNILERFSAQQFPDLHSELNLSSLELGDSALYFCASSRTSLTDTQYFGPGTRLTVL.

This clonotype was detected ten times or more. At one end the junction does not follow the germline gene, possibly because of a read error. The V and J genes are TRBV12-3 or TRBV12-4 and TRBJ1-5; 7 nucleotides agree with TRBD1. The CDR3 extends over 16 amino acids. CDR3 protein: CASTLSGGRSNQPQHF. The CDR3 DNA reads TGTGCCAGCACTTTATCAGGGGGAAGGAGCAATCAGCCCCAGCATTTT.

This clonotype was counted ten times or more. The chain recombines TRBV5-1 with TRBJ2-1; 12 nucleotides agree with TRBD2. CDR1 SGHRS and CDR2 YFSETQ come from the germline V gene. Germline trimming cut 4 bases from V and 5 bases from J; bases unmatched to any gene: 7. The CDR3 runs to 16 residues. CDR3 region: CASSLGLAGNNNEQFF. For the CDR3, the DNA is TGCGCCAGCAGCCTCGGACTAGCGGGGAACAACAATGAGCAGTTCTTC.

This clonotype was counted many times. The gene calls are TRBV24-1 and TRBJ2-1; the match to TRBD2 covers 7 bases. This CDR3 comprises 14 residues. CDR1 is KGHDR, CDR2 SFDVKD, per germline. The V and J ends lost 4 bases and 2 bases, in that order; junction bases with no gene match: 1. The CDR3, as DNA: TGTGCCACCAGTGACCGGGGGGCCTACAATGAGCAGTTCTTC. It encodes CATSDRGAYNEQFF.

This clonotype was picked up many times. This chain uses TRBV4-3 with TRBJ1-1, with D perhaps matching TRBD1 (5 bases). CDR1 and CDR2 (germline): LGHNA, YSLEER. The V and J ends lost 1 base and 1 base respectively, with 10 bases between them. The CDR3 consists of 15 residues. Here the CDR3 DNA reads TGCGCCAGCAGCCAAGGACAGTCCCGGAACACTGAAGCTTTCTTT. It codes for CASSQGQSRNTEAFF.

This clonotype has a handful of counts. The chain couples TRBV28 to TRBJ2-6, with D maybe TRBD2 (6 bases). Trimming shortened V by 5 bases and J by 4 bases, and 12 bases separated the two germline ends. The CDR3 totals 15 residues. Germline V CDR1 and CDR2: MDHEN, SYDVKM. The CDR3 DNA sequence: TGTGCCAGCAGTATCACTAGCATCGGGGCCAACGTCCTGACTTTC. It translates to CASSITSIGANVLTF.

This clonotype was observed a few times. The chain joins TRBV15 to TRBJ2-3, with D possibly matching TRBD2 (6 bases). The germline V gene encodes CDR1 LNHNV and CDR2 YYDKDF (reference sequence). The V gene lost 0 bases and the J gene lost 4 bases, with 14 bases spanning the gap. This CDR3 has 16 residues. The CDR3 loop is CATSRERGVGADTQYF. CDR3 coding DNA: TGTGCCACCAGCAGAGAACGCGGGGTTGGCGCAGATACGCAGTATTTT.

The CDR3 sequence: CAIGAQATYEQYF. CDR3 bases: TGTGCCATCGGGGCACAAGCGACCTACGAGCAGTACTTC. The V and J genes are TRBV10-3 and TRBJ2-7; D perhaps matches TRBD1 (5 bases). V lost 8 bases, J lost 2 bases, and 13 bases lay in between. CDR1 is ENHRY and CDR2 is SYGVKD in the germline V gene. There are 13 residues in the CDR3.

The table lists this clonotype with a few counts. The CDR3 DNA is TGTGCCAGCCCACCGGGACTAGCGGGGGGCCACTACCTCGACGATACGCAGTATTTT. It specifies CASPPGLAGGHYLDDTQYF. This chain joins TRBV11-2 and TRBJ2-3, with 15 nucleotides matching TRBD2. The V segment lost 8 bases and the J segment 6 bases; nucleotides outside the gene matches: 18. The CDR3 covers 19 residues. Per the germline V gene, CDR1 is SGHAT and CDR2 is FQNNGV. Looking up the rest from reference TRBV11-2 and TRBJ2-3 gives the full variable domain: EAGVAQSPRYKIIEKRQSVAFWCNPISGHATLYWYQQILGQGPKLLIQFQNNGVVDDSQLPKDRFSAERLKGVDSTLKIQPAKLEDSAVYLCASPPGLAGGHYLDDTQYFGPGTRLTVL.

CDR3 residues: CASSLELAGGGNEQFF. The CDR3 bases are TGCGCCAGCAGCTTGGAACTAGCGGGGGGTGGCAATGAGCAGTTCTTC. This chain links TRBV5-1 with TRBJ2-1; 12 bases are shared with TRBD2. Trimming removed 0 bases from V and 6 bases from J; junction bases left unmatched: 4. This CDR3 has 16 residues. In germline, CDR1 is SGHRS, CDR2 YFSETQ.

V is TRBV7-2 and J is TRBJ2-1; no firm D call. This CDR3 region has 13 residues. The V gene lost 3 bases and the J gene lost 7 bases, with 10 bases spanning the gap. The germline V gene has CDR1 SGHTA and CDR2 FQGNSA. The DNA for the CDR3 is TGTGCCAGCAGCTTCGGACCGACTAATGAGCAGTTCTTC. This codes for CASSFGPTNEQFF.